Each of the 4 T cell receptor beta chains below was sequenced from the same sample in a study of vaccination and CD4 T cells after COVID-19. As for treatment: roughly ten-day PBMC culture with coronavirus spike peptide pools or control peptides (ViraFEST assay). Gathered ahead of the COVID-19 pandemic (2011-2018) were the CD4+ T cells of the unexposed donor. Sequence data for DNA of cultured CD4+ T cells were generated by the Oncomine TCR Beta short-read assay. TCRdb re-called the PCR reads through MiXCR, storing one row per CDR3 protein. The data show 6,500 to 7,500 distinct CDR3 sequences, around 33% seen once. Which antigens these TCRs recognize remains unknown. The sample was CD4+ T cells from blood, cultured in vitro. Receptors originate from a human donor in good health.

Within the sample, this clonotype is hyperexpanded (1% or more). V gene TRBV7-2 combines with J gene TRBJ2-1; D gene uncertain. Germline values: CDR1 SGHTA, CDR2 FQGNSA. The CDR3 contains 14 residues. The V end was cut by 7 bases, the J end by 8 bases, with 18 bases between. Written as DNA, the CDR3 is TGTGCCAGCACAAATTACTACCCCTCCGATGAGCAGTTCTTC. It yields the protein CASTNYYPSDEQFF.

In its sample, this clonotype was seen a few times. The gene calls are TRBV20-1 and TRBJ1-1, with a tentative D call TRBD1 (5 bases). CDR1 is DFQATT and CDR2 is SNEGSKA in the germline V gene (reference sequence). CDR3 length: 12 residues. V dropped 0 bases and J dropped 3 bases, with 5 bases sitting between them. In nucleotides, the CDR3 is TGCAGTGCTAGAGAGACAGACACTGAAGCTTTCTTT. Translated: CSARETDTEAFF.

The V call is TRBV6-2 or TRBV6-3, the J call TRBJ1-1; D possibly corresponds to TRBD1 (5 bases). Germline CDR1 MNHEY, CDR2 SVGEGT. This CDR3 has 12 amino acids. V dropped 6 bases and J dropped 11 bases, with 16 bases sitting between them. CDR3 sequence: CASSRFLGTAFF. DNA for the CDR3: TGTGCCAGCAGCCGCTTTCTAGGGACGGCTTTCTTT.

The table lists this clonotype with a few counts. The chain couples TRBV7-3 to TRBJ1-1, with D possibly TRBD1 on 6 matching bases. The CDR3 length is 15 residues. From germline, CDR1 is SGHTA and CDR2 FQGTGA. V lost 7 bases to trimming and J lost 0 bases, with 15 bases between them. CDR3 sequence (DNA): TGTGCCAGCAAACTAGGACAGCTCATGAACACTGAAGCTTTCTTT. Protein: CASKLGQLMNTEAFF.